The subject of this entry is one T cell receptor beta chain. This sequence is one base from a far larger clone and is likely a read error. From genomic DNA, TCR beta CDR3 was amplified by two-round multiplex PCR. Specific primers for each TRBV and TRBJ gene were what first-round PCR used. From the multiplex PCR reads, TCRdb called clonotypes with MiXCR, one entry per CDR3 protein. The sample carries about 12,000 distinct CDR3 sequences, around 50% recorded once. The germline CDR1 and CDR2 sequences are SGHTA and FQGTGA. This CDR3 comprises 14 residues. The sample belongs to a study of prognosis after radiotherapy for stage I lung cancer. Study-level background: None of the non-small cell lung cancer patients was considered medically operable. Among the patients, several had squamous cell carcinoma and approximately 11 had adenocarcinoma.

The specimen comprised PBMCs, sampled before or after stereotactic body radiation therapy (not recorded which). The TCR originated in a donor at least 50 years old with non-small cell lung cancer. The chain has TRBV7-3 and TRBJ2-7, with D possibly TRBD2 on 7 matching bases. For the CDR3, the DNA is TGTGCCAGCAGCGGATCCCCGGGGGGCAACGAGCATTACTTC. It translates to CASSGSPGGNEHYF.